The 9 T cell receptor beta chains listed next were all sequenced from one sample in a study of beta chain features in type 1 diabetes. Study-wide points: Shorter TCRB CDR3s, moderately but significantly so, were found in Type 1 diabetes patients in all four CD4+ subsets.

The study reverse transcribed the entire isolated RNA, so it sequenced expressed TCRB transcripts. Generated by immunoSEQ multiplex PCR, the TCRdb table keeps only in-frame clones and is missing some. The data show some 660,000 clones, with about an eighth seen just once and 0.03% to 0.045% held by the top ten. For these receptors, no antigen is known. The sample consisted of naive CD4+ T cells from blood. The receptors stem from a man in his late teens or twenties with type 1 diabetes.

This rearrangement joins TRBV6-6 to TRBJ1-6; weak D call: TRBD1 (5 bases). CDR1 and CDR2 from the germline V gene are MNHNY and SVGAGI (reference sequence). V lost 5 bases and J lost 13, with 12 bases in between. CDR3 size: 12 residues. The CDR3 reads CASSRLGVPLHF. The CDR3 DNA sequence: TGTGCCAGCAGTAGGCTGGGGGTCCCCCTCCACTTT.

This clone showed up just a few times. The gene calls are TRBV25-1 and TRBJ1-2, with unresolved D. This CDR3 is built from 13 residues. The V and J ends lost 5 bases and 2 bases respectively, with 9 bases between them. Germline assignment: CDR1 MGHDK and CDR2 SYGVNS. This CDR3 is CASSPAGNYGYTF. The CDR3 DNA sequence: TGTGCCAGCAGTCCTGCAGGCAACTATGGCTACACCTTC.

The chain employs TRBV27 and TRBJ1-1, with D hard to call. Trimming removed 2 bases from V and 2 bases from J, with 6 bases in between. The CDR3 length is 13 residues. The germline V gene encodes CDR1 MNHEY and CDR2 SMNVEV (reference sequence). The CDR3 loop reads CASSLGGNTEAFF. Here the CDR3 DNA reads TGTGCCAGCAGTTTAGGCGGTAACACTGAAGCTTTCTTT.

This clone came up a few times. The CDR3 DNA follows: TGCGCCAGCAGCCTCCACTCCGCTAGTAACTATGGCTACACCTTC. It translates to CASSLHSASNYGYTF. This rearrangement joins TRBV5-1 to TRBJ1-2; D not certain. Per germline, CDR1 SGHRS and CDR2 YFSETQ. The CDR3 loop spans 15 amino acids. Trimming removed 4 bases at V and 1 base at J, with 14 bases between.

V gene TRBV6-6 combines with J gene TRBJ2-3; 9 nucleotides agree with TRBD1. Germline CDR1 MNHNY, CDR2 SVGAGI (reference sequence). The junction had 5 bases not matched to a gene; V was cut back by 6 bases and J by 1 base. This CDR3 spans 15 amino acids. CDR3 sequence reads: CASRYRTGGTDTQYF. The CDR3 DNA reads TGTGCCAGCAGATACCGGACAGGGGGCACAGATACGCAGTATTTT.

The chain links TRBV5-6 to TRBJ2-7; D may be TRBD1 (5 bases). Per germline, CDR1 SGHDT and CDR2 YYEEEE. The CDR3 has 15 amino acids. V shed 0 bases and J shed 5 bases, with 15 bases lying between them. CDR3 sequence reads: CASSLGWQGSNEQYF. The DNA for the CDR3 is TGTGCCAGCAGCTTGGGTTGGCAGGGAAGTAACGAGCAGTACTTC.

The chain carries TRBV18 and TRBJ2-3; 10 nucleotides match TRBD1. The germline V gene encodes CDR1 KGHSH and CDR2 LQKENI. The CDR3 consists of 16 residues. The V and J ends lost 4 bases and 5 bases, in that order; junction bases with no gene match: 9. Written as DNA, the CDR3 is TGTGCCAGCTCACAGACAGGGGGCGCGAGTGGAGATACGCAGTATTTT. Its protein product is CASSQTGGASGDTQYF.

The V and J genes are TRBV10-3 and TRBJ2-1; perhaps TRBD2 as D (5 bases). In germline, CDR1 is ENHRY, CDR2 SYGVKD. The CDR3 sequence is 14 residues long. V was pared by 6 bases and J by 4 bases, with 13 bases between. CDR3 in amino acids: CAISQDSQYNEQFF. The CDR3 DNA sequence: TGTGCCATCAGCCAGGACTCCCAGTACAATGAGCAGTTCTTC.

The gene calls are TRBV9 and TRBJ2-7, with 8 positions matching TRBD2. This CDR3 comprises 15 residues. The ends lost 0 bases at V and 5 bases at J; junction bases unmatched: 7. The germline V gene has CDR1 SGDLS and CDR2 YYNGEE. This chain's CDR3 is CASSVVSGGSNEQYF. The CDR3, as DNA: TGTGCCAGCAGCGTAGTATCGGGAGGGTCCAACGAGCAGTACTTC. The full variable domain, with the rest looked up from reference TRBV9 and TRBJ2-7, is DSGVTQTPKHLITATGQRVTLRCSPRSGDLSVYWYQQSLDQGLQFLIQYYNGEERAKGNILERFSAQQFPDLHSELNLSSLELGDSALYFCASSVVSGGSNEQYFGPGTRLTVT.